This TCR beta chain was retrieved from a study of T cells in Graves' hyperthyroidism and ophthalmopathy. Study-wide findings and caveats: A model of 13 V-J pairs discriminated ophthalmopathy from stable hyperthyroidism. Most thyroid-expanded clonotypes above 0.001 were also found in blood. Model predictions of ophthalmopathy came a median roughly 6.4 months before onset.

Remarks on this clonotype: What it recognizes is unknown.

Amplified TCR beta CDR3 regions derived from RNA transcripts. The HTBI primer set was used in a first-round RT-PCR of the TCR CDR3. TCRdb reanalysed the multiplex PCR reads using MiXCR and keeps one entry per CDR3 protein. Among about 420,000 distinct CDR3 sequences listed, roughly 14% were seen once. Germline CDR1 SQVTM, CDR2 ANQGSEA. This CDR3 comprises 18 residues. The V end was cut by 2 bases, the J end by 7 bases, with 24 bases between. This receptor was taken from a woman aged 18-29 years with Graves' hyperthyroidism. The gene calls are TRBV29-1 and TRBJ1-6; D not resolved. The sample taken for sequencing was blood. DNA for the CDR3: TGCAGCGTTGAAAGAGCGGCACGGGCCCAGCATCCGAATTCACCCCTCCACTTT. Translated, it gives CSVERAARAQHPNSPLHF.